This T cell receptor beta chain was found in a study of T cells in Graves' hyperthyroidism and ophthalmopathy. From more than 8 ml of fresh peripheral blood, PBMCs were isolated. TCR beta CDR3 regions were amplified from RNA transcripts. The HTBI set primed first-round TCR CDR3 RT-PCR. TCRdb reanalysed the multiplex PCR reads using MiXCR and keeps one entry per CDR3 protein. The sample yields some 570,000 distinct CDR3 sequences, 14% seen once. The sequencing sample was made of blood. The receptor was isolated from a woman aged 18-35 years with Graves' ophthalmopathy.

In DNA form, the CDR3 reads TGCGCCAGCAGCCAAGGGCAGCGGGGGTACGAGCAGTACTTC. Its protein product is CASSQGQRGYEQYF. The chain is built from TRBV4-1 and TRBJ2-7; TRBD2 agrees at 8 bases. Losses at the gene ends were 1 base for V and 4 bases for J; bases not matched to a gene: 3. This CDR3 is built from 14 residues. Germline V gene data show CDR1 as MGHRA and CDR2 as YSYEKL.